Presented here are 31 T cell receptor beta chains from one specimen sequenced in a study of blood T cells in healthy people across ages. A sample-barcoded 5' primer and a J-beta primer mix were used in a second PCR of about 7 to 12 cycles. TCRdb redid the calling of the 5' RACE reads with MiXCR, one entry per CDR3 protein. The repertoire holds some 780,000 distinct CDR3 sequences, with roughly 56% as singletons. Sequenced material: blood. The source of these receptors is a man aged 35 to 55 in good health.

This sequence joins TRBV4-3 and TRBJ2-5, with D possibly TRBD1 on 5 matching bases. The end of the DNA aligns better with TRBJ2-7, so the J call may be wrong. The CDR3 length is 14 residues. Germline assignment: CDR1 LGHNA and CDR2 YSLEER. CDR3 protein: CASSQGRTVYEQYF. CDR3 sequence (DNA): TGCGCCAGCAGCCAGGGGCGTACCGTCTACGAGCAGTACTTC.

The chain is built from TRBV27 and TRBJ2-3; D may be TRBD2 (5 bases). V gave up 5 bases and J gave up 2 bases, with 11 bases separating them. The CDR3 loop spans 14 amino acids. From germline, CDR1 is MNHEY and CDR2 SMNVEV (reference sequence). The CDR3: CASSQTGDTDTQYF. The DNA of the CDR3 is TGTGCCAGCAGTCAAACCGGGGACACAGATACGCAGTATTTT.

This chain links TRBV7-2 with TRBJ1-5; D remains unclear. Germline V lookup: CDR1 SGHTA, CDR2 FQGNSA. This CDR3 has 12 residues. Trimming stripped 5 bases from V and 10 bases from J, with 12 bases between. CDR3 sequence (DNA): TGTGCCAGCAGCCAAACCCGGGGTCCCCAGCATTTT. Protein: CASSQTRGPQHF.

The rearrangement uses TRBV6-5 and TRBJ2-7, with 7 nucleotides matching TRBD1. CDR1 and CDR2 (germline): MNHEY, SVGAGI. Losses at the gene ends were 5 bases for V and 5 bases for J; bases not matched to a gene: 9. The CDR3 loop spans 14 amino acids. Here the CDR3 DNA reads TGTGCCAGCAGTCCATCGGGACAGACCGACGAGCAGTACTTC. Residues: CASSPSGQTDEQYF.

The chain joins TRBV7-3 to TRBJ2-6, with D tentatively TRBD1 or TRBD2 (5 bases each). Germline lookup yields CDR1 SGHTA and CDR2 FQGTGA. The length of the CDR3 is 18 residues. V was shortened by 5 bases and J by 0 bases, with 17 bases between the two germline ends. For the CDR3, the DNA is TGTGCCAGCAGCCTTACGGGACGGTTGAGCTCTGGGGCCAACGTCCTGACTTTC. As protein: CASSLTGRLSSGANVLTF. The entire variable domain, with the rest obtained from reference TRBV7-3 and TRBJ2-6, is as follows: GAGVSQTPSNKVTEKGKYVELRCDPISGHTALYWYRQSLGQGPEFLIYFQGTGAADDSGLPNDRFFAVRPEGSVSTLKIQRTERGDSAVYLCASSLTGRLSSGANVLTFGAGSRLTVL.

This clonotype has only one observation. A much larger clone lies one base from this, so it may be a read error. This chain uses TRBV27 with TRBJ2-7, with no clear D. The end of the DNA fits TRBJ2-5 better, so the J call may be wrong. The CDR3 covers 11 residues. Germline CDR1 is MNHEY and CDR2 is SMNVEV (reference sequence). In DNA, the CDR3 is TGTGCCAGCAATTCCTCAGAGACCCAGTACTTC. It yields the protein CASNSSETQYF.

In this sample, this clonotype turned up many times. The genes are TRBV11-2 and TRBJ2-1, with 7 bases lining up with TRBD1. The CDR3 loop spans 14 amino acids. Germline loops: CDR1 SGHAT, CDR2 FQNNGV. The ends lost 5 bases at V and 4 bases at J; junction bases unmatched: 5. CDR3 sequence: CASSLGTDYNEQFF. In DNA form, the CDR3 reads TGTGCCAGCAGCCTCGGGACAGATTACAATGAGCAGTTCTTC.

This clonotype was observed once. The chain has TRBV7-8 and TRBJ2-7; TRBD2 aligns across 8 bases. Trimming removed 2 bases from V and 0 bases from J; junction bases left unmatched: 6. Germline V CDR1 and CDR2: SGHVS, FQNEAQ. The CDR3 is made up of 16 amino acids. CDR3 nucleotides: TGTGCCAGCAGCTTAAGTAGCGGGAAAAGCTCCTACGAGCAGTACTTC. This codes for CASSLSSGKSSYEQYF.

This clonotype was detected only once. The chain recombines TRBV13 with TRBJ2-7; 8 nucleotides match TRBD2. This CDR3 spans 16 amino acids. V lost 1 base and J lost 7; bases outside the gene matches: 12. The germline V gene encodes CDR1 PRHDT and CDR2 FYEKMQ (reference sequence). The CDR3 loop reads CASSLEALAGFGEQYF. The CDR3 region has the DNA TGTGCCAGCAGCTTAGAGGCCCTAGCGGGCTTCGGGGAGCAGTACTTC.

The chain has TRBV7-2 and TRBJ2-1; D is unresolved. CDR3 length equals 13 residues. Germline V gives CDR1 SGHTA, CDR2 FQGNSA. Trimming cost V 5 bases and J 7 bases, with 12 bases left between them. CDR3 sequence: CASSVFAANEQFF. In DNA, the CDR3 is TGTGCCAGCAGCGTATTCGCAGCGAATGAGCAGTTCTTC.

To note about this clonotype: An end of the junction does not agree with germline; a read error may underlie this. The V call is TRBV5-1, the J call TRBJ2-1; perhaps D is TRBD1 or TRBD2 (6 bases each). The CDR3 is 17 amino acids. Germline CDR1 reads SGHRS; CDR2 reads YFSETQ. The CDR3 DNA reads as TGCGCCAGCAGCTGGGGGTTGCCGGGGGCCTCAAACAATGAGCCGTTCTTC. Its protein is CASSWGLPGASNNEPFF.

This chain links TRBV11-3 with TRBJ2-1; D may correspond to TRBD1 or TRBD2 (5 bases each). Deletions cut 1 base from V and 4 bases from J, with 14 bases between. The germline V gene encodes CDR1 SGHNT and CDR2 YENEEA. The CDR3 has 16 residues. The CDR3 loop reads CASSLGGASGYNEQFF. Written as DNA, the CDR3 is TGTGCCAGCAGCTTAGGGGGAGCGTCAGGGTACAATGAGCAGTTCTTC.

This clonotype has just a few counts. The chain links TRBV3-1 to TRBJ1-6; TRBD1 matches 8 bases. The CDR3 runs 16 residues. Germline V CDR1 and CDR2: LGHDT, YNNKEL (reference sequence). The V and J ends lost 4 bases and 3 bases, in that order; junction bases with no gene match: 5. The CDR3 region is CASSRPGQDYNSPLHF. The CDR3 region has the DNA TGTGCCAGCAGCCGACCGGGACAGGACTATAATTCACCCCTCCACTTT.

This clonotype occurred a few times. CDR3 in amino acids: CSAIQDSYEQYF. The CDR3 region has the DNA TGCAGTGCTATTCAGGACTCTTACGAGCAGTACTTC. This rearrangement joins TRBV20-1 to TRBJ2-7, with D maybe TRBD2 (5 bases). CDR3 length equals 12 residues. V lost 4 bases, J lost 4 bases, and 11 bases lay in between. Germline V gene lookup returns CDR1 DFQATT and CDR2 SNEGSKA (reference sequence).

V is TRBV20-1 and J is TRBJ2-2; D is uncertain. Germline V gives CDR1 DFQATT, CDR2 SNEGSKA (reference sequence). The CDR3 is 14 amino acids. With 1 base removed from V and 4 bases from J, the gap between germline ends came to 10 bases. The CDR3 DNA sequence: TGCAGTGCTAGAGTTCCTTTTGGCACCGGGGAGCTGTTTTTT. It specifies CSARVPFGTGELFF.

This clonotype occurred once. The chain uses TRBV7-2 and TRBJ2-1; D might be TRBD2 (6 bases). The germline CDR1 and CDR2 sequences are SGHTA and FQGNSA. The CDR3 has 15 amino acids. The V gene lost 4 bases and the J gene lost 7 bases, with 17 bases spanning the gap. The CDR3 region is CASSSSAGTQNEQFF. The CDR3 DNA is TGTGCCAGCAGCTCCTCCGCCGGGACTCAGAATGAGCAGTTCTTC.

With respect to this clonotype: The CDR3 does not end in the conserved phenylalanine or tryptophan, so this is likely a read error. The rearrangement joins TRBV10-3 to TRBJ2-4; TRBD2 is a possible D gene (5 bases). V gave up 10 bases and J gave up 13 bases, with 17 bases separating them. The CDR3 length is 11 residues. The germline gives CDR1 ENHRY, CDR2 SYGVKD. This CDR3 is CATAAGEEQYV. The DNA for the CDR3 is TGTGCCACCGCCGCCGGGGAAGAGCAGTACGTC.

The CDR3 region has the DNA TGTGCCAGCAGCCTAACTAGCGGGAGTGTCACAGATACGCAGTATTTT. Translated, it gives CASSLTSGSVTDTQYF. V is TRBV6-6 and J is TRBJ2-3; TRBD2 matches at 11 bases. With 6 bases clipped from V and 2 bases from J, the junction kept 7 bases outside the gene matches. This CDR3 has 16 residues. Per germline, CDR1 MNHNY and CDR2 SVGAGI (reference sequence).

The CDR3 coding sequence is TGTGCCAGCAGTTCACTCACTAGCTTCGCAGATACGCAGTATTTT. This translates into CASSSLTSFADTQYF. The chain combines TRBV12-3 or TRBV12-4 with TRBJ2-3; TRBD2 might be the D (6 bases). Deletions cut 4 bases from V and 4 bases from J, with 15 bases between. The CDR3 is 15 residues long.

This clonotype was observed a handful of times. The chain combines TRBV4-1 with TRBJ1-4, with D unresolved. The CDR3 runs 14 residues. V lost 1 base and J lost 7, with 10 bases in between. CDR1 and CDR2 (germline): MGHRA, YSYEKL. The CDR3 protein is CASSQVATGEKLFF. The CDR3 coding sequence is TGCGCCAGCAGCCAAGTCGCCACGGGTGAAAAACTGTTTTTT.

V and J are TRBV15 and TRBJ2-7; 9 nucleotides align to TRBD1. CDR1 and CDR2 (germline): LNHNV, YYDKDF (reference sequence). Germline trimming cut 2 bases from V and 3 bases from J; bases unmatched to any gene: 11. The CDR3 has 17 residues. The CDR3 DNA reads TGTGCCACCAGCAGACTGGTCCCGGGACAGGGAATCTACGAGCAGTACTTC. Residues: CATSRLVPGQGIYEQYF.

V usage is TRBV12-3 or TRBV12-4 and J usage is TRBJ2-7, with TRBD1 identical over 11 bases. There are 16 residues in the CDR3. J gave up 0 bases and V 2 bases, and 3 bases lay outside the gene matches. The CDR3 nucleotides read TGTGCCAGCAGTTTAAAGGGGACAGGGGGCTCCTACGAGCAGTACTTC. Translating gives CASSLKGTGGSYEQYF.

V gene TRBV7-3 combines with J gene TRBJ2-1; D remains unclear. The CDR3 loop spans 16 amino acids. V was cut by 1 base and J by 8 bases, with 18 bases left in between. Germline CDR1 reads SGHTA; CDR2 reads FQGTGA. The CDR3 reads CASSLNPARIGDEQFF. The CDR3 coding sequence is TGTGCCAGCAGCTTAAACCCCGCCCGTATAGGCGATGAGCAGTTCTTC.

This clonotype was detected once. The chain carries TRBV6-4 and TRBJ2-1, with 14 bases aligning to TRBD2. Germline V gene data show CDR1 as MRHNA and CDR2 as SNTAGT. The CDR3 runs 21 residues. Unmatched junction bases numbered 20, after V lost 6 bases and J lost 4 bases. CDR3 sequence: CASSDPGLAGVPLGSYNEQFF. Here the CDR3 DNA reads TGTGCCAGCAGCGATCCGGGACTAGCGGGAGTCCCACTAGGGTCGTACAATGAGCAGTTCTTC.

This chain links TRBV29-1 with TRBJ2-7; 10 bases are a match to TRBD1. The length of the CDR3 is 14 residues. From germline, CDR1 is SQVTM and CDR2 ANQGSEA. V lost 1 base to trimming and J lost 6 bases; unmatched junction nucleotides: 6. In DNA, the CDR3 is TGCAGCGTTGAAGTTTCCGGACAGGGGGTCGAGCAGTACTTC. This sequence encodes CSVEVSGQGVEQYF.

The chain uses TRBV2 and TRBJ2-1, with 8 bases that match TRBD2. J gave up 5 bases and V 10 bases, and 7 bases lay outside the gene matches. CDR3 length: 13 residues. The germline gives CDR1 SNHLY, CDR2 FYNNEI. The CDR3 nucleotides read TGTGCCATCGCTAGCGGGCCCCACAATGAGCAGTTCTTC. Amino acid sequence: CAIASGPHNEQFF.

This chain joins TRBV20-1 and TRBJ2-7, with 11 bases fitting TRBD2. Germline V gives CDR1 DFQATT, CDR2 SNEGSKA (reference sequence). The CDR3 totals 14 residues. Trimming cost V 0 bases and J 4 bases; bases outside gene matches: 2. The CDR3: CSARDGTSGYEQYF. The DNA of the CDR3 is TGCAGTGCTAGAGACGGGACTAGCGGATACGAGCAGTACTTC.

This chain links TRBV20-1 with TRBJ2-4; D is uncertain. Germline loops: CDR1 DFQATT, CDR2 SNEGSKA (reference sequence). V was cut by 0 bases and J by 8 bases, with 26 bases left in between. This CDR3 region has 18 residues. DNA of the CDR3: TGCAGTGCTAGAGACTCATTGGCCCGGAGTTGGACCGAGGACATTCAGTACTTC. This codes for CSARDSLARSWTEDIQYF.

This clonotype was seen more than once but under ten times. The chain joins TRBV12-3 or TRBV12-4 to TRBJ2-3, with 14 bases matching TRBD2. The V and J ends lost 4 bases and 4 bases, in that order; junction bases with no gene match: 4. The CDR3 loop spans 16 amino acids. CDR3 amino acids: CASSSTSGREADTQYF. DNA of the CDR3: TGTGCCAGCAGTTCGACTAGCGGGAGGGAGGCAGATACGCAGTATTTT.

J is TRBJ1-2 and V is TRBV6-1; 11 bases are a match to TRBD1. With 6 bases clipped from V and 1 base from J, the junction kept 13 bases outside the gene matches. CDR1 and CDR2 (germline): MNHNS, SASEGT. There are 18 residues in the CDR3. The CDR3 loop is CASSSSLRDRGVNYGYTF. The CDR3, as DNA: TGTGCCAGCAGCTCGAGCCTCAGGGACAGGGGGGTTAACTATGGCTACACCTTC.

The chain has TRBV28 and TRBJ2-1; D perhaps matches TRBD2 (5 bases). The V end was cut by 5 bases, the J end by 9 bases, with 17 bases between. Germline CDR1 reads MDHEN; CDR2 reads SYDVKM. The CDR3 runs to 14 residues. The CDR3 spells CASSGGLAWSEQFF. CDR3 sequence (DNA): TGTGCCAGCAGTGGCGGGCTAGCTTGGAGTGAGCAGTTCTTC.